This T cell receptor beta chain was documented in a study of blood T cells in healthy people across ages. Study at large: Template switching picked up about one barcoded beta molecule for each two T cells.

Primers used in a second PCR of roughly 6 to 12 cycles were a sample-barcoded 5' primer and a J-beta primer mix. TCRdb called the 5' RACE reads again in MiXCR, with one record for every CDR3 protein. The data hold 500,000 to 550,000 distinct CDR3 sequences, with about 24% observed a single time. In this sample, this clonotype turned up a few times. CDR1 MNHNY and CDR2 SVGAGI come from the germline V gene (reference sequence). Trimming removed 0 bases from V and 2 bases from J, with 10 bases in between. This CDR3 comprises 15 residues. These sequences were also reported in another study, on T cells of mothers and their children. This second report adds: Three healthy Caucasian mothers and their six children were the donors. Over 9.5 million reads per mother and around 3.2 million per child were obtained. Whether related or unrelated, pairs show similar shaping of TCR recombination output by thymic selection.

What was sequenced was blood. V is TRBV6-6 and J is TRBJ2-5; D might be TRBD2 (6 bases). This TCR came from a boy aged 5-17 years in good health. The CDR3 protein is CASSYSGGLQETQYF. The CDR3 DNA follows: TGTGCCAGCAGTTACTCCGGGGGATTACAAGAGACCCAGTACTTC.